This T cell receptor beta chain was identified in a study of OX40 agonist ivuxolimab in advanced cancers. Study details: Every 2 weeks, ivuxolimab was infused into the patients intravenously at between 0.01 and 10 mg/kg.

Method: immunoSEQ multiplex PCR; TCRdb's copy keeps in-frame clones and lacks some. Among about 84,000 clones listed, around four fifths were seen once. Trimming removed 5 bases from V and 8 bases from J; junction bases left unmatched: 8. This CDR3 is 14 amino acids long. Looked up from germline, CDR1 is MNHEY and CDR2 is SVGAGI. The sample consisted of CD4+ or CD8+ T cells sorted from blood, taken in a trial of the OX40 agonist ivuxolimab. The TCR originated in an adult with an advanced solid tumor such as melanoma, head and neck, liver or kidney cancer. V and J are TRBV6-5 and TRBJ2-1; 8 bases agree with TRBD2. The CDR3 region is CASSLSGAGDEQFF. The CDR3 DNA reads TGTGCCAGCAGTCTTAGCGGGGCGGGGGATGAGCAGTTCTTC.